This entry lists 21 T cell receptor beta chains sequenced from one sample in a study of blood T cell repertoires in COVID-19. Measured with immunoSEQ multiplex PCR; TCRdb has only the in-frame clones, and not every one. The top ten clones hold roughly 5% of a sample with approximately 230,000 clones, around four fifths of them seen once. Sequencing used peripheral blood. These receptors all stem from a man at least 80 years old with acute or convalescent COVID-19.

This clone has only one observation. The V call is TRBV6-5, the J call TRBJ2-1; 8 positions agree with TRBD1. CDR1 and CDR2 from the germline V gene are MNHEY and SVGAGI. The CDR3 is 15 amino acids. Trimming at V came to 10 bases and at J to 8 bases, leaving 16 bases not matched to a gene. The DNA for the CDR3 is TGTGCCACCATTCCTCGGACAGGGATCCCCCATGAGCAGTTCTTC. Protein product: CATIPRTGIPHEQFF.

This clone was observed a single time. V gene TRBV5-1 combines with J gene TRBJ2-7; 7 bases match TRBD2. The V gene's germline CDR1 is SGHRS and CDR2 YFSETQ. V lost 7 bases and J lost 3; bases outside the gene matches: 1. The CDR3 has 11 amino acids. The CDR3 protein is CASRGGYEQYF. As DNA, the CDR3 is TGCGCCAGCCGCGGGGGCTACGAGCAGTACTTC.

V usage is TRBV5-1 and J usage is TRBJ2-5; 7 bases align to TRBD1. There are 15 residues in the CDR3. Unmatched junction bases numbered 10, after V lost 4 bases and J lost 4 bases. Germline lookup yields CDR1 SGHRS and CDR2 YFSETQ. Written as DNA, the CDR3 is TGCGCCAGCAGCCCAGGGGACAGCCCGGGAGAGACCCAGTACTTC. Translation: CASSPGDSPGETQYF.

This sequence joins TRBV5-1 and TRBJ2-1, with 12 nucleotides matching TRBD1. The CDR3 runs to 16 residues. Germline CDR1 SGHRS, CDR2 YFSETQ. With 1 base clipped from V and 7 bases from J, the junction kept 6 bases outside the gene matches. CDR3 nucleotide sequence: TGCGCCAGCAGCTTGACCGGGACAGGGGGCTTGAATGAGCAGTTCTTC. Its protein product is CASSLTGTGGLNEQFF.

This clone was picked up a small number of times. V gene TRBV7-2 combines with J gene TRBJ1-5, with a possible D match to TRBD1 (5 bases). The CDR3 sequence is 14 residues long. Germline CDR1 is SGHTA and CDR2 is FQGNSA. Trimming shortened V by 1 base and J by 7 bases, and 11 bases separated the two germline ends. The CDR3 reads CASSLVGAGQPQHF. As DNA, the CDR3 is TGTGCCAGCAGCTTAGTCGGGGCGGGGCAGCCCCAGCATTTT. Filled out from reference TRBV7-2 and TRBJ1-5, the complete variable domain reads GAGVSQSPSNKVTEKGKDVELRCDPISGHTALYWYRQSLGQGLEFLIYFQGNSAPDKSGLPSDRFSAERTGGSVSTLTIQRTQQEDSAVYLCASSLVGAGQPQHFGDGTRLSIL.

The chain recombines TRBV10-3 with TRBJ2-3; TRBD2 aligns across 11 bases. V dropped 11 bases and J dropped 4; count of bases not matched to a gene: 20. CDR3 length: 18 residues. Germline CDR1 and CDR2: ENHRY and SYGVKD. The CDR3 spells CACRVAGGPMPKSDTQYF. CDR3 in DNA: TGTGCCTGCAGGGTAGCGGGGGGGCCCATGCCGAAATCAGATACGCAGTATTTT.

This clone occurred once. The CDR3 nucleotides are TGTGCCAGCAGTTTCGGGGGGATGAACACTGAAGCTTTCTTT. As protein: CASSFGGMNTEAFF. The genes are TRBV27 and TRBJ1-1; maybe TRBD1 (5 bases). Germline CDR1 MNHEY, CDR2 SMNVEV (reference sequence). Between the trimmed V and J ends, which lost 3 bases and 0 bases, there was a span of 8 bases. The CDR3 loop spans 14 amino acids.

The genes are TRBV5-8 and TRBJ2-1; a possible D gene is TRBD1 (6 bases). Germline loops: CDR1 SGHTS, CDR2 YDEGEE. Trimming pared 4 bases from V and 2 bases from J, leaving 16 bases between. The CDR3 loop spans 16 amino acids. This chain's CDR3 is CASSPVRAGAYNEQFF. The CDR3 nucleotides are TGTGCCAGCAGCCCGGTCAGGGCAGGGGCCTACAATGAGCAGTTCTTC.

The genes are TRBV5-8 and TRBJ2-4; D uncertain. With 1 base removed from V and 7 bases from J, the gap between germline ends came to 21 bases. Germline V gives CDR1 SGHTS, CDR2 YDEGEE. This CDR3 contains 17 residues. CDR3 DNA: TGTGCCAGCAGCTTGATTTCCACCAGATCCCCCCTGAACATTCAGTACTTC. Translation gives CASSLISTRSPLNIQYF.

In this sample, this clone turned up once. The gene calls are TRBV5-4 and TRBJ2-6; tentative D call: TRBD2 (5 bases). The CDR3 consists of 16 residues. Trimming left V 1 base short and J 1 base short, with 9 bases between. Germline-derived CDR1 and CDR2 are SGHNT and YYREEE (reference sequence). Written as DNA, the CDR3 is TGTGCCAGCAGCTTGAATTCGGGATCTGGGGCCAACGTCCTGACTTTC. Amino acid sequence: CASSLNSGSGANVLTF.

The V and J genes are TRBV4-2 and TRBJ2-3; 12 nucleotides align to TRBD2. The length of the CDR3 is 19 residues. Losses at the gene ends were 0 bases for V and 1 base for J; bases not matched to a gene: 8. Germline V gives CDR1 LGHNA, CDR2 YNFKEQ. Written as DNA, the CDR3 is TGTGCCAGCAGCCAAGATCCCCTAGCGGGGGGGCTGGGCACAGATACGCAGTATTTT. It specifies CASSQDPLAGGLGTDTQYF.

This sequence joins TRBV6-1 and TRBJ1-2; perhaps TRBD1 as D (5 bases). This CDR3 region has 15 residues. V lost 1 base and J lost 7, with 16 bases in between. Germline-derived CDR1 and CDR2 are MNHNS and SASEGT. The CDR3 DNA follows: TGTGCCAGCAGTGAAGAGGGTGAAGGGGTACGTGGCTACACCTTC. Amino acids: CASSEEGEGVRGYTF.

The chain couples TRBV2 to TRBJ2-7; D is uncertain. Germline lookup yields CDR1 SNHLY and CDR2 FYNNEI. The CDR3 contains 12 residues. Trimming left V 8 bases short and J 2 bases short, with 10 bases between. The DNA for the CDR3 is TGTGCCAGCGGGCTAAATACCTACGAGCAGTACTTC. The encoded protein is CASGLNTYEQYF.

This chain's CDR3 is CASSLGDYSYNEQFF. The CDR3 DNA is TGCGCCAGCAGCTTGGGAGACTACTCCTACAATGAGCAGTTCTTC. V is TRBV5-1 and J is TRBJ2-1; possibly TRBD2 for D (5 bases). Germline V gene lookup returns CDR1 SGHRS and CDR2 YFSETQ. This CDR3 comprises 15 residues. V lost 0 bases to trimming and J lost 0 bases, with 7 bases between them.

Written as DNA, the CDR3 is TGTGCCAGCAGTACCGTTCAGGGGGCCTATGGCTACACCTTC. This gives the protein CASSTVQGAYGYTF. This sequence joins TRBV6-5 and TRBJ1-2; 8 bases agree with TRBD1. The V gene end was trimmed by 5 bases and the J gene end by 4 bases; junction bases not matched to a gene: 6. CDR1 and CDR2 from the germline V gene are MNHEY and SVGAGI. The length of the CDR3 is 14 residues.

The chain recombines TRBV3-1 (or the pseudogene TRBV3-2) with TRBJ1-1, with 7 bases lining up with TRBD1. Unmatched junction bases numbered 8, after V lost 4 bases and J lost 0 bases. The germline V gene has CDR1 LGHDT and CDR2 YNNKEL (reference sequence). This CDR3 has 16 amino acids. For the CDR3, the DNA is TGTGCCAGCAGCCCGGCCGGAGGGGGCTTGAACACTGAAGCTTTCTTT. This translates into CASSPAGGGLNTEAFF.

There are a few counts of this clone. The CDR3 DNA is TGTGCCAGCCGGGGGGGTTTGACGCAGTATTTT. This codes for CASRGGLTQYF. This chain links TRBV12-3 or TRBV12-4 with TRBJ2-3; TRBD2 aligns across 8 bases. This CDR3 has 11 residues. The junction had 4 bases not matched to a gene; V was cut back by 8 bases and J by 9 bases.

The V and J genes are TRBV4-2 and TRBJ1-4; no clear D. V dropped 1 base and J dropped 7 bases, with 13 bases sitting between them. This CDR3 is 15 amino acids long. CDR1 and CDR2 from the germline V gene are LGHNA and YNFKEQ. The CDR3, as DNA: TGTGCCAGCAGCCAAGCTCCGGGTTTGGTTGAAAAACTGTTTTTT. This encodes CASSQAPGLVEKLFF.

The chain has TRBV4-2 and TRBJ2-3; 14 bases agree with TRBD2. V lost 1 base and J lost 2; bases outside the gene matches: 2. Germline lookup yields CDR1 LGHNA and CDR2 YNFKEQ. There are 17 residues in the CDR3. CDR3 residues: CASSQGLAGGHTDTQYF. CDR3 sequence (DNA): TGTGCCAGCAGCCAAGGACTAGCGGGGGGGCACACAGATACGCAGTATTTT.

The rearrangement links TRBV4-1 to TRBJ2-3, with 10 nucleotides matching TRBD2. Germline CDR1 is MGHRA and CDR2 is YSYEKL. Trimming took 1 base from V and 7 from J; bases not matched to a gene: 8. This CDR3 is 16 amino acids long. The CDR3 reads CASSQGTSGNEYTQYF. DNA for the CDR3: TGCGCCAGCAGCCAAGGAACTAGCGGGAATGAGTATACGCAGTATTTT.

In this sample, this clone turned up many times. The rearrangement joins TRBV6-5 to TRBJ2-5, with a weak D call TRBD2 (6 bases). Germline CDR1 is MNHEY and CDR2 is SVGAGI. V dropped 6 bases and J dropped 5 bases, with 16 bases sitting between them. The CDR3 spans 14 residues. CDR3 residues: CASSRGLPRETQYF. The CDR3 region has the DNA TGTGCCAGCAGCCGGGGACTTCCTCGCGAGACCCAGTACTTC.